This TCR beta chain was sequenced during a study of blood T cell repertoires in COVID-19. Generated by immunoSEQ multiplex PCR, the TCRdb table keeps only in-frame clones and is missing some. The sample has under 200,000 clones, about 86% seen once. Looked up from germline, CDR1 is SGHNT and CDR2 is YYREEE (reference sequence). Trimming removed 4 bases at V and 1 base at J, with 9 bases between. The CDR3 spans 13 residues. The sequence was obtained from a human donor with acute or convalescent COVID-19. The donor label of this sample is uncertain. The chain uses TRBV5-4 and TRBJ2-7; weak D call: TRBD2 (5 bases). Material: peripheral blood. The CDR3 loop reads CASSRTESYEQYF. The CDR3 DNA is TGTGCCAGCAGCCGGACTGAGTCCTACGAGCAGTACTTC.